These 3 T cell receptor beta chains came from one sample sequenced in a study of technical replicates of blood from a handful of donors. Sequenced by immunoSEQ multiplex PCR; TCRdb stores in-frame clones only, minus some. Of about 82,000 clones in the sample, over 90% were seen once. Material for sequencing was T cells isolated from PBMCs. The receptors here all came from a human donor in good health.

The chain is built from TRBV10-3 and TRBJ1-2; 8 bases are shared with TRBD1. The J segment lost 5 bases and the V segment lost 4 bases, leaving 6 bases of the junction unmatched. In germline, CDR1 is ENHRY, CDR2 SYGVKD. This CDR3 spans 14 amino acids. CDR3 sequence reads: CAISGTRGLYGYTF. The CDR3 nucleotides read TGTGCCATCAGTGGAACCAGGGGGCTGTATGGCTACACCTTC.

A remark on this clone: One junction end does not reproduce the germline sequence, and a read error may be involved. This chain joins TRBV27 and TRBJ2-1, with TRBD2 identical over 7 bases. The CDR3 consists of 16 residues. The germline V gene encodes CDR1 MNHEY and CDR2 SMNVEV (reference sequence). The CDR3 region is CASSLLAETFYNERFF. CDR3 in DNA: TGTGCCAGCAGTTTACTAGCGGAGACCTTCTACAATGAGCGGTTCTTC.

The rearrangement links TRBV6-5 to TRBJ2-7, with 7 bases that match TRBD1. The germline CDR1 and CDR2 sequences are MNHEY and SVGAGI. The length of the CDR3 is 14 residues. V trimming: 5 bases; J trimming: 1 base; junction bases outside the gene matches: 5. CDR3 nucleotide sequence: TGTGCCAGCAGTCCAAGACAGGGTTCCTACGAGCAGTACTTC. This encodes CASSPRQGSYEQYF.